This TCR beta chain was documented in a study of PD-L1 blockade in urothelial cancer listed by TCRdb under 2017. Study-level background: All patients started therapy at some point between 2014 and 2016 and received atezolizumab 1,200 mg intravenously every 3 weeks. About nine tenths of the roughly 29 patients were identified as males with urothelial cancer of bladder origin, and a prior smoking history was reported by 18 of 29 patients. An ECOG performance status of 0 or 1 was recorded for the patients, and 0 to 3 prior chemotherapy regimens had been received by the patients. Blood samples were analyzed 3 weeks after the start of treatment (second dose) and 6 weeks after the start of treatment. Blood samples gave median yields of around 140,000 T cells and tens of thousands of unique TCRs, along with a median clonality of approximately 0.08. Somatic, immune and clinical correlates of response to PD-L1 blockade with atezolizumab in urothelial cancer were the focus of an exploratory multi-omic analysis. Pretreatment tumor samples, along with matched peripheral blood serially collected before and after atezolizumab treatment, were subjected to TCR sequencing. Durable clinical benefit meant progression-free survival longer than 6 months, and TCR features were also tested against progression-free and overall survival. In the same patients, whole exome sequencing and RNA sequencing of pretreatment tumors were performed in addition to TCR sequencing. Durable clinical benefit was achieved by nine patients and was not achieved by 20 patients. Pretreatment blood TCR-seq was available for about 27 patients, at least one posttreatment blood collection was obtained for about 24 patients, and tumor TCR-seq was available for about 24 patients. Paper-wide results and their limitations: At 3 weeks after the start of treatment, tumor-associated TCR clones in peripheral blood had expanded more in patients with durable benefit (n ≈ 20, p = 0.022). Improved progression-free and overall survival was found to be associated with pretreatment peripheral blood TCR clonality below the median. Because of the small sample size (n ≈ 29) and the many exploratory analyses performed, the results are intended to be regarded as hypothesis-generating.

As regards this clone: Its specific antigen is unknown. Qualities for individual bases were not recorded, and no much larger clone is one base off.

In light of the paper, this sample's time point label describes: pretreatment peripheral blood. A total of about 31 patients with locally advanced or metastatic urothelial carcinoma, treated at Memorial Sloan Kettering on a trial protocol, made up the cohort. Peripheral blood mononuclear cells were collected pretreatment and during treatment, at between 1 and 8 total time points per patient. The Qiagen DNeasy Blood extraction kit was used to purify genomic DNA from total PBMCs and from tumor samples. PBMCs were collected pretreatment and during treatment, and were isolated and stored as previously described. For CDR1 and CDR2, the germline V gene lists MRHNA and SNTAGT. Trimming takes 4 bases from V and 4 bases from J, and the germline ends sit 14 bases apart. The CDR3 holds 15 amino acids from the cysteine to the phenylalanine. The only DNA kept is the CDR3, 45 bases in frame from the first base.

Synthetic TCR analog templates were spiked into each PCR to estimate absolute template abundance from read counts. Using the immunoSEQ assay, TCRbeta CDR3 regions were amplified from genomic DNA with bias-controlled V and J gene primers. Sequencing of rearranged TCRbeta segments was performed at approximately 20X coverage. The authors processed their data as follows. Sequencing errors were corrected by clustering and CDR3s were annotated against IMGT to assign V, D and J genes. Downstream analyses used only productive TCRbeta rearrangements, leaving out any out-of-frame or stop-codon sequences. Clonality was calculated as one minus the Shannon entropy normalized by the log of the number of unique productive sequences. Fisher's exact test with Benjamini-Hochberg correction, using a cutoff of adjusted p below 0.01, was how clones that differed between time points or between blood and tumor were identified. This immuneACCESS table, as held by TCRdb, lists in-frame sequences with V and J called but not all clones. Of the missing ones, under half trace to an unresolved V gene in checked studies; the others have no known cause. V, J and clone size reflect that table, while D and trimming were determined from the DNA. This sample gives about 74,000 clones in total; about 90% of them show up just once. More than 3.5% of the sample rests with the top ten.

The starting material was PBMCs, obtained around atezolizumab (anti-PD-L1) treatment. The clonotype originates from a man aged 65 to 85 with urothelial cancer. The chain is assembled from TRBV6-4 and TRBJ2-1; the D gene is perhaps TRBD2, from 6 matching bases. This receptor has the CDR3 CASSALTGGYNEQFF. The DNA sequence is given as TGTGCCAGCAGTGCCTTGACTGGGGGGTACAATGAGCAGTTCTTC.